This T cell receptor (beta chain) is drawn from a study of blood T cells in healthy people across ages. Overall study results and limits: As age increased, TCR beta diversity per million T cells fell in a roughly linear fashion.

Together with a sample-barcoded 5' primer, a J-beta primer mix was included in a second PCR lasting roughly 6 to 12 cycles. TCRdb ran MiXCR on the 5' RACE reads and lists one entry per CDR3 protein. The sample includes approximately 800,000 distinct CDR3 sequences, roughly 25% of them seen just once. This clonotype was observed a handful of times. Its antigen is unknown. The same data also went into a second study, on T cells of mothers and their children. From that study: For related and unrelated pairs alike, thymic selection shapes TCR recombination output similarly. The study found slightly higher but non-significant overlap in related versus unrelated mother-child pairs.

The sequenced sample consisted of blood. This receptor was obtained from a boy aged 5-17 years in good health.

This CDR3 reads CASSRGASEQFF. The CDR3 bases are TGTGCCAGCAGCCGGGGGGCGAGTGAGCAGTTCTTC. The J gene is TRBJ2-5, the V gene TRBV7-9; TRBD2 is a possible D gene (7 bases). The DNA end is a closer match to TRBJ2-1, so the J assignment may be wrong. CDR1 and CDR2 from the germline V gene are SEHNR and FQNEAQ (reference sequence). The CDR3 has 12 residues.